The 13 T cell receptor beta chains listed next were all sequenced from one sample in a study of blood T cell repertoires in COVID-19 (TCRdb year 2020). The method behind the library was the immunoSEQ multiplex PCR assay. This immuneACCESS table, as held by TCRdb, lists in-frame sequences with V and J called but not all clones. Of the missing ones, under half trace to an unresolved V gene in checked studies; the others have no known cause. Recorded for this sample are around 230,000 clones; roughly 87% of them occurred a single time. The ten largest make up around 7.2% of the sample. The material sequenced was peripheral blood. The receptors here all came from a man in his fifties or sixties who had recovered from COVID-19.

The chain carries TRBV10-3 and TRBJ2-3; the D gene is possibly TRBD2 (6 bases). This CDR3 spans 16 amino acids. Germline V gene data show CDR1 as ENHRY and CDR2 as SYGVKD. With 6 bases removed from V and 0 bases from J, the gap between germline ends came to 16 bases. The CDR3 nucleotides read TGTGCCATCAGCCCCCCTAGCGACGCTAGCACAGATACGCAGTATTTT. Residues: CAISPPSDASTDTQYF.

The rearrangement joins TRBV28 to TRBJ1-4; tentatively, D is TRBD1 (6 bases). The germline CDR1 and CDR2 sequences are MDHEN and SYDVKM. The CDR3 covers 12 residues. Trimming left V 8 bases short and J 8 bases short, with 12 bases between. Written as DNA, the CDR3 is TGTGCCAGCTCGGGACATCGAGAAAAACTGTTTTTT. Its protein is CASSGHREKLFF.

This rearrangement joins TRBV5-5 to TRBJ1-1; D is uncertain. The CDR3 loop spans 14 amino acids. With 2 bases removed from V and 7 bases from J, the gap between germline ends came to 15 bases. Germline V gene lookup returns CDR1 SGHKS and CDR2 YYEKEE (reference sequence). The DNA for the CDR3 is TGTGCCAGCAGCTTCGGAGTTTCGAGAGGTGAAGCTTTCTTT. Protein: CASSFGVSRGEAFF.

In this sample, this clone turned up once. This rearrangement joins TRBV2 to TRBJ1-3; TRBD1 is a possible D gene (6 bases). The CDR3 totals 15 residues. CDR1 is SNHLY, CDR2 FYNNEI, per germline. V lost 5 bases to trimming and J lost 3 bases, with 14 bases between them. CDR3 sequence (DNA): TGTGCCAGCAGTCCTACAGGGCGGAGTGGAAACACCATATATTTT. This sequence encodes CASSPTGRSGNTIYF.

The gene calls are TRBV3-1 (or the pseudogene TRBV3-2) and TRBJ2-5; a weak D match, TRBD2 (5 bases). Germline assignment: CDR1 LGHDT and CDR2 YNNKEL (reference sequence). This CDR3 has 15 amino acids. The germline V and J ends were trimmed by 3 bases and 7 bases, with 18 bases remaining between them. Written as DNA, the CDR3 is TGTGCCAGCAGCCAGGAGCCCGAAGTTCGGGGGACCCAGTACTTC. Its translation is CASSQEPEVRGTQYF.

This clone was recorded once. V usage is TRBV5-5 and J usage is TRBJ2-5, with 11 bases aligning to TRBD2. The trim removed 2 bases at V and 5 bases at J, leaving 5 bases unmatched. The germline CDR1 and CDR2 sequences are SGHKS and YYEKEE (reference sequence). There are 15 residues in the CDR3. CDR3 bases: TGTGCCAGCAGCTTTAGCGGGGGGGCGGGTGAGACCCAGTACTTC. It encodes CASSFSGGAGETQYF.

This rearrangement joins TRBV5-3 to TRBJ2-7, with a tentative D call TRBD1 (6 bases). TRBV5-3 is labeled an ORF, and its function is uncertain. The V end was cut by 8 bases, the J end by 5 bases, with 17 bases between. This CDR3 has 13 residues. CDR3 protein: CASGAQGNHEQYF. DNA of the CDR3: TGTGCCAGTGGGGCTCAGGGGAACCACGAGCAGTACTTC.

The chain employs TRBV5-6 and TRBJ2-7, with 13 bases lining up with TRBD2. The germline CDR1 and CDR2 sequences are SGHDT and YYEEEE. This CDR3 is 16 amino acids long. V shed 4 bases and J 5 bases; nucleotides not matched to a gene: 9. The CDR3 is CASSRLAGGILNEQYV. The CDR3 nucleotides are TGTGCCAGCAGCCGACTAGCGGGGGGAATATTGAACGAGCAGTACGTC.

The chain links TRBV7-2 to TRBJ2-7; possible D gene TRBD1, 6 bases. The CDR3 length is 14 residues. V was pared by 5 bases and J by 0 bases, with 11 bases between. CDR1 and CDR2 from the germline V gene are SGHTA and FQGNSA. The CDR3 protein is CASSDRTASYEQYF. CDR3 DNA: TGTGCCAGCAGCGACAGGACGGCCTCCTACGAGCAGTACTTC.

The CDR3 region has the DNA TGTGCCATCAGTGAATTCAGGCCAGATACGCAGTATTTT. This translates into CAISEFRPDTQYF. The V gene is TRBV10-3, the J gene TRBJ2-3; no clear D. Trimming took off 3 bases at V and 4 bases at J, with 8 bases between the two ends. Germline CDR1 ENHRY, CDR2 SYGVKD. This CDR3 comprises 13 residues.

The chain links TRBV28 to TRBJ2-7; D is perhaps TRBD1 (6 bases). CDR1 is MDHEN, CDR2 SYDVKM, per germline. V lost 1 base, J lost 3 bases, and 10 bases lay in between. This CDR3 spans 14 amino acids. The CDR3 here is CASSLYRTDYEQYF. Here the CDR3 DNA reads TGTGCCAGCAGTTTATACCGGACAGACTACGAGCAGTACTTC.

This clone has only a few counts. The chain joins TRBV7-8 to TRBJ2-7; tentative D call: TRBD1 (6 bases). Germline CDR1 SGHVS, CDR2 FQNEAQ. V lost 0 bases to trimming and J lost 7 bases, with 16 bases between them. This CDR3 has 15 residues. This CDR3 is CASSLASGVAQEQYF. CDR3 in DNA: TGTGCCAGCAGCTTAGCGTCAGGGGTCGCGCAGGAGCAGTACTTC. Based on the CDR3 plus reference TRBV7-8 and TRBJ2-7, the full variable domain is GAGVSQSPRYKVAKRGQDVALRCDPISGHVSLFWYQQALGQGPEFLTYFQNEAQLDKSGLPSDRFFAERPEGSVSTLKIQRTQQEDSAVYLCASSLASGVAQEQYFGPGTRLTVT.

The chain joins TRBV4-2 to TRBJ2-1, with D unclear. The V gene's germline CDR1 is LGHNA and CDR2 YNFKEQ. V gave up 2 bases and J gave up 5 bases, with 16 bases separating them. CDR3 size: 16 residues. The CDR3 DNA reads as TGTGCCAGCAGCCAAAGAAGTCAGGATCTGAACAATGAGCAGTTCTTC. It encodes CASSQRSQDLNNEQFF.